Shown below are 31 T cell receptor beta chains from a single sample sequenced in a study of blood T cell repertoires in COVID-19. Sequenced by immunoSEQ multiplex PCR; TCRdb stores in-frame clones only, minus some. The table shows hundreds of thousands of clones, with 85% to 90% occurring only once. The sample comprised peripheral blood. The receptors here all came from a woman aged 50 to 60 with COVID-19, enrolled during active disease.

This clone was detected a few times. The gene calls are TRBV24-1 and TRBJ2-3; a weak D match, TRBD1 (5 bases). The CDR3 runs 12 residues. V gave up 3 bases and J gave up 10 bases, with 10 bases separating them. CDR1 and CDR2 from the germline V gene are KGHDR and SFDVKD. The CDR3 DNA follows: TGTGCCACCAGTGATACCCAAGGGGCGCAGTATTTT. It codes for CATSDTQGAQYF.

This clone was recorded a few times. This chain connects TRBV7-2 to TRBJ2-2, with 11 bases aligning to TRBD2. The germline V gene has CDR1 SGHTA and CDR2 FQGNSA. This CDR3 contains 17 residues. The ends lost 4 bases at V and 6 bases at J; junction bases unmatched: 10. CDR3 region: CASSSDVSGRASGELFF. CDR3 nucleotides: TGTGCCAGCAGCTCGGACGTTAGCGGGAGGGCCTCCGGGGAGCTGTTTTTT.

This rearrangement joins TRBV5-1 to TRBJ2-7; the match to TRBD1 covers 11 bases. The germline V gene has CDR1 SGHRS and CDR2 YFSETQ. The CDR3 has 14 residues. V dropped 4 bases and J dropped 5; count of bases not matched to a gene: 5. The CDR3 DNA sequence: TGCGCCAGCAGCGGGACAGGGGGGTTCGACGAGCAGTACTTC. It encodes CASSGTGGFDEQYF.

This clone was detected once. This sequence joins TRBV29-1 and TRBJ2-3, with D perhaps matching TRBD2 (6 bases). V shed 6 bases and J shed 0 bases, with 16 bases lying between them. Per germline, CDR1 SQVTM and CDR2 ANQGSEA. The CDR3 is 15 amino acids. The CDR3, as DNA: TGCAGCGTCAGGAGGGGTGCCGTGAGCACAGATACGCAGTATTTT. Translated: CSVRRGAVSTDTQYF.

The rearrangement joins TRBV12-5 to TRBJ1-5; no firm D call. The CDR3 consists of 13 residues. V lost 2 bases and J 5 bases, leaving 7 bases between the germline ends. The germline V gene has CDR1 LGHNT and CDR2 FRNRAP. The CDR3, as DNA: TGTGCTAGTGGTTTGCCCCCAGATCAGCCCCAGCATTTT. As protein: CASGLPPDQPQHF.

This rearrangement joins TRBV10-3 to TRBJ1-4, with 7 bases identical to TRBD1. With V trimmed by 4 bases and J by 7 bases, 9 bases remained unmatched. CDR1 ENHRY and CDR2 SYGVKD come from the germline V gene. This CDR3 spans 15 amino acids. This chain's CDR3 is CAISARQGMGEKLFF. The CDR3 DNA reads TGTGCCATCAGTGCCAGACAGGGAATGGGTGAAAAACTGTTTTTT.

This sequence joins TRBV6-2 or TRBV6-3 and TRBJ1-1; unclear D gene. The V gene lost 3 bases and the J gene lost 1 base, with 12 bases spanning the gap. The CDR3 loop spans 15 amino acids. Germline assignment: CDR1 MNHEY and CDR2 SVGEGT. CDR3 DNA sequence: TGTGCCAGCAGTTATCCCCAGAAACCGAACACTGAAGCTTTCTTT. This translates into CASSYPQKPNTEAFF.

The table lists this clone with a count of one. The chain carries TRBV10-1 and TRBJ2-1, with D perhaps TRBD1 (5 bases). The V and J ends lost 10 bases and 8 bases respectively, with 18 bases between them. Germline V gene lookup returns CDR1 WNHNN and CDR2 SYGVQD (reference sequence). The CDR3 is 13 residues long. The CDR3 is CATGDNWGDEQFF. The CDR3 DNA follows: TGCGCCACGGGCGACAATTGGGGCGATGAGCAGTTCTTC.

The chain couples TRBV5-4 to TRBJ1-1; D uncertain. The CDR3 extends over 13 amino acids. Trimming left V 4 bases short and J 8 bases short, with 15 bases between. Germline CDR1 SGHNT, CDR2 YYREEE (reference sequence). The CDR3 sequence is CASSPLPPPEAFF. CDR3 coding DNA: TGTGCCAGCAGCCCCCTCCCCCCCCCGGAAGCTTTCTTT. The variable domain in full, completed from reference TRBV5-4 and TRBJ1-1, reads ETGVTQSPTHLIKTRGQQVTLRCSSQSGHNTVSWYQQALGQGPQFIFQYYREEENGRGNFPPRFSGLQFPNYSSELNVNALELDDSALYLCASSPLPPPEAFFGQGTRLTVV.

This rearrangement joins TRBV24-1 to TRBJ2-5; TRBD1 matches 8 bases. J gave up 4 bases and V 9 bases, and 3 bases lay outside the gene matches. Germline V gene data show CDR1 as KGHDR and CDR2 as SFDVKD. This CDR3 is built from 12 residues. The CDR3 region is CATRDRGETQYF. CDR3 DNA sequence: TGTGCCACCCGAGACAGGGGAGAGACCCAGTACTTC.

The chain carries TRBV10-1 and TRBJ2-3; 8 positions agree with TRBD1. Germline V lookup: CDR1 WNHNN, CDR2 SYGVQD (reference sequence). Trimming removed 3 bases from V and 6 bases from J; junction bases left unmatched: 14. CDR3 length equals 17 residues. DNA of the CDR3: TGCGCCAGCAGTGACGGGGTCGGGACAGGTTTTGATGATACGCAGTATTTT. Its protein product is CASSDGVGTGFDDTQYF.

The V gene is TRBV5-1, the J gene TRBJ2-7; perhaps D is TRBD1 or TRBD2 (10 bases each). The ends were cut back, 4 bases at V and 3 bases at J, with 29 bases in the middle. CDR1 and CDR2 (germline): SGHRS, YFSETQ. The CDR3 runs to 19 residues. The CDR3: CASSARDRGTSGILYEQYF. The CDR3, as DNA: TGCGCCAGCAGCGCCAGGGACAGGGGAACTAGCGGGATTCTCTACGAGCAGTACTTC.

This chain uses TRBV29-1 with TRBJ2-3; TRBD2 agrees at 11 bases. Germline assignment: CDR1 SQVTM and CDR2 ANQGSEA. V lost 8 bases, J lost 3 bases, and 7 bases stayed unmatched. The CDR3 has 14 amino acids. The CDR3 is CSSRLAGPTDTQYF. As DNA, the CDR3 is TGCAGCTCCCGACTAGCGGGGCCGACAGATACGCAGTATTTT.

This clone was picked up a small number of times. This sequence joins TRBV6-4 and TRBJ2-2, with 7 bases fitting TRBD1. Looked up from germline, CDR1 is MRHNA and CDR2 is SNTAGT. This CDR3 comprises 14 residues. After removal of 8 bases from V and 5 bases from J, the junction contained 8 bases not matched to a gene. The CDR3 nucleotides are TGTGCCAGCTCGGAAAGGGGGCTTACCGGGGAGCTGTTTTTT. As protein: CASSERGLTGELFF.

The chain uses TRBV24-1 and TRBJ2-4; D not resolved. V was trimmed by 4 bases and J by 0 bases, leaving 15 bases between them. Germline V gives CDR1 KGHDR, CDR2 SFDVKD. The CDR3 contains 17 residues. Here the CDR3 DNA reads TGTGCCACCAGTGACCCCTCCCATGGGCTAGCCAAAAACATTCAGTACTTC. This sequence encodes CATSDPSHGLAKNIQYF.

The chain is built from TRBV12-3 or TRBV12-4 and TRBJ1-1; D is unresolved. Trimming removed 3 bases at V and 4 bases at J, with 9 bases between. CDR3 length: 13 amino acids. This CDR3 is CASSFGGSTEAFF. The CDR3 region has the DNA TGTGCCAGCAGTTTTGGAGGGAGCACTGAAGCTTTCTTT.

The gene calls are TRBV27 and TRBJ2-7; D is unresolved. CDR1 and CDR2 from the germline V gene are MNHEY and SMNVEV (reference sequence). V was trimmed by 4 bases and J by 3 bases, leaving 10 bases between them. CDR3 length: 13 residues. CDR3 nucleotide sequence: TGTGCCAGCAGTTATTTTCGAGACTACGAGCAGTACTTC. Translated: CASSYFRDYEQYF.

A few counts support this clone. V is TRBV7-2 and J is TRBJ2-7; 8 bases line up with TRBD2. This CDR3 has 17 amino acids. CDR1 and CDR2 (germline): SGHTA, FQGNSA. The J segment lost 4 bases and the V segment lost 4 bases, leaving 15 bases of the junction unmatched. The CDR3 loop reads CASSSSSSSGSRYEQYF. The CDR3 DNA reads TGTGCCAGCAGCTCAAGTTCGTCCAGCGGGAGTCGGTACGAGCAGTACTTC.

This chain links TRBV15 with TRBJ1-1, with D perhaps TRBD1 (5 bases). The CDR3 loop spans 12 amino acids. Between the trimmed V and J ends, which lost 1 base and 9 bases, there was a span of 9 bases. Germline V CDR1 and CDR2: LNHNV, YYDKDF (reference sequence). CDR3 nucleotides: TGTGCCACCAGCAGAGCCACAGGAAAAGCTTTCTTT. Its protein product is CATSRATGKAFF.

This chain joins TRBV19 and TRBJ1-4; D is possibly TRBD1 (6 bases). Germline lookup yields CDR1 LNHDA and CDR2 SQIVND (reference sequence). This CDR3 contains 15 residues. V dropped 4 bases and J dropped 7 bases, with 16 bases sitting between them. The CDR3 loop reads CASSTTGYLSEKLFF. In DNA form, the CDR3 reads TGTGCCAGTAGTACCACAGGGTATCTGAGTGAAAAACTGTTTTTT. Looking up the rest from reference TRBV19 and TRBJ1-4 gives the full variable domain: DGGITQSPKYLFRKEGQNVTLSCEQNLNHDAMYWYRQDPGQGLRLIYYSQIVNDFQKGDIAEGYSVSREKKESFPLTVTSAQKNPTAFYLCASSTTGYLSEKLFFGSGTQLSVL.

This CDR3 reads CASSLSIGGEQYF. Written as DNA, the CDR3 is TGTGCCAGCAGTTTATCGATCGGGGGCGAGCAGTACTTC. The rearrangement joins TRBV27 to TRBJ2-7, with D possibly TRBD2 on 6 matching bases. This CDR3 spans 13 amino acids. The germline V and J ends were trimmed by 0 bases and 6 bases, with 9 bases remaining between them. Per germline, CDR1 MNHEY and CDR2 SMNVEV (reference sequence).

This clone was seen only a few times. The chain employs TRBV9 and TRBJ1-2; 8 positions agree with TRBD1. CDR1 is SGDLS, CDR2 YYNGEE, per germline. V lost 0 bases and J lost 7; bases outside the gene matches: 5. The CDR3 covers 14 residues. CDR3 protein: CASSVDTGGSGYTF. CDR3 nucleotide sequence: TGTGCCAGCAGCGTAGATACAGGGGGTTCTGGCTACACCTTC. Full variable domain (remainder filled in from reference TRBV9 and TRBJ1-2): DSGVTQTPKHLITATGQRVTLRCSPRSGDLSVYWYQQSLDQGLQFLIQYYNGEERAKGNILERFSAQQFPDLHSELNLSSLELGDSALYFCASSVDTGGSGYTFGSGTRLTVV.

The V and J genes are TRBV6-5 and TRBJ1-3; 8 bases line up with TRBD1. The CDR3 sequence is 15 residues long. Germline loops: CDR1 MNHEY, CDR2 SVGAGI. The junction had 8 bases not matched to a gene; V was cut back by 6 bases and J by 4 bases. The DNA for the CDR3 is TGTGCCAGCAGAACTACAGGGGGACGCGGAAACACCATATATTTT. Its translation: CASRTTGGRGNTIYF.

The rearrangement links TRBV7-8 to TRBJ1-5, with D uncertain. Germline CDR1 and CDR2: SGHVS and FQNEAQ. V lost 1 base, J lost 1 base, and 11 bases lay in between. CDR3 size: 16 residues. The CDR3 region has the DNA TGTGCCAGCAGCTTAGATGGAGGGTCAAGCAATCAGCCCCAGCATTTT. It translates to CASSLDGGSSNQPQHF. Supplemented by reference TRBV7-8 and TRBJ1-5, the full variable domain reads GAGVSQSPRYKVAKRGQDVALRCDPISGHVSLFWYQQALGQGPEFLTYFQNEAQLDKSGLPSDRFFAERPEGSVSTLKIQRTQQEDSAVYLCASSLDGGSSNQPQHFGDGTRLSIL.

The sample holds one count of this clone. This chain links TRBV6-5 with TRBJ1-1, with D possibly TRBD1 on 6 matching bases. Germline V gene sequence: CDR1 MNHEY, CDR2 SVGAGI. The CDR3 runs to 14 residues. The V gene lost 6 bases and the J gene lost 8 bases, with 19 bases spanning the gap. The CDR3 sequence is CASSLSSGQTEAFF. CDR3 coding DNA: TGTGCCAGCAGCCTAAGTAGTGGACAGACCGAAGCTTTCTTT.

The chain recombines TRBV5-1 with TRBJ1-2, with TRBD1 identical over 9 bases. CDR1 and CDR2 (germline): SGHRS, YFSETQ. The CDR3 length is 16 residues. The junction had 11 bases not matched to a gene; V was cut back by 4 bases and J by 4 bases. The CDR3 loop is CASSLTGTGTPYGYTF. For the CDR3, the DNA is TGCGCCAGCAGCCTGACCGGGACAGGGACCCCCTATGGCTACACCTTC.

CDR3 protein: CASSYGRIWTEAFF. CDR3 DNA: TGTGCCAGCAGTTACGGGAGGATTTGGACTGAAGCTTTCTTT. The chain links TRBV6-2 or TRBV6-3 to TRBJ1-1; the D is unclear. Germline CDR1 is MNHEY and CDR2 is SVGEGT. CDR3 size: 14 residues. The germline V and J ends were trimmed by 2 bases and 5 bases, with 12 bases remaining between them.

V usage is TRBV19 and J usage is TRBJ2-5, with TRBD2 matching 9 bases. J lost 5 bases, V lost 1 base, and 11 bases had no gene match. This CDR3 comprises 17 residues. CDR1 and CDR2 (germline): LNHDA, SQIVND (reference sequence). The CDR3 loop reads CASSIGGLAGVRETQYF. The CDR3 DNA sequence: TGTGCCAGTAGTATAGGAGGATTAGCGGGAGTGCGGGAGACCCAGTACTTC.

This clone showed up just once. V gene TRBV6-5 combines with J gene TRBJ2-1, with 9 bases matching TRBD2. Germline trimming cut 0 bases from V and 5 bases from J; bases unmatched to any gene: 5. CDR1 is MNHEY, CDR2 SVGAGI, per germline. The CDR3 sequence is 16 residues long. The CDR3 region has the DNA TGTGCCAGCAGTTACTCGAGTCTAGCGGGACACAATGAGCAGTTCTTC. This translates into CASSYSSLAGHNEQFF.

The chain couples TRBV18 to TRBJ1-2, with no clear D. CDR1 and CDR2 (germline): KGHSH, LQKENI. The CDR3 contains 12 residues. Trimming cost V 2 bases and J 8 bases, with 9 bases left between them. CDR3: CASSPGQSGYTF. CDR3 in DNA: TGTGCCAGCTCACCAGGGCAGAGCGGCTACACCTTC.

The CDR3 loop is CASSESIAGGYNEQFF. CDR3 in DNA: TGCGCCAGCAGTGAGTCCATAGCGGGAGGCTACAATGAGCAGTTCTTC. The gene calls are TRBV10-1 and TRBJ2-1; the match to TRBD2 covers 10 bases. This CDR3 has 16 residues. Per germline, CDR1 WNHNN and CDR2 SYGVQD (reference sequence). V trimming: 0 bases; J trimming: 3 bases; junction bases outside the gene matches: 2.